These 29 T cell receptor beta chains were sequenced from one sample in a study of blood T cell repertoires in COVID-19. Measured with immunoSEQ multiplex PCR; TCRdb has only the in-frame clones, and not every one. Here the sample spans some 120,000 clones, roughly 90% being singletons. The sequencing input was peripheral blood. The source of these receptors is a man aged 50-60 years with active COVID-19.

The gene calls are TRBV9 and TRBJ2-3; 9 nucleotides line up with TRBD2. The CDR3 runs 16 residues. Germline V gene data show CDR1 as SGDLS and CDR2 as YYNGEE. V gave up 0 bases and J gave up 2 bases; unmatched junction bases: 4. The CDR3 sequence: CASSVGGRAITDTQYF. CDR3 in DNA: TGTGCCAGCAGCGTAGGCGGGAGGGCCATCACAGATACGCAGTATTTT. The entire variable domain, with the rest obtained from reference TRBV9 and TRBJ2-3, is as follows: DSGVTQTPKHLITATGQRVTLRCSPRSGDLSVYWYQQSLDQGLQFLIQYYNGEERAKGNILERFSAQQFPDLHSELNLSSLELGDSALYFCASSVGGRAITDTQYFGPGTRLTVL.

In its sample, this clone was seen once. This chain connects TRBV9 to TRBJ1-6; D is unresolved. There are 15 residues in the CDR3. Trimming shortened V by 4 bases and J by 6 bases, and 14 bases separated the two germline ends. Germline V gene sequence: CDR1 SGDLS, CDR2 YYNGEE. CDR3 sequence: CASSPPGSLNSPLHF. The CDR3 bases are TGTGCCAGCAGCCCCCCCGGGAGTCTTAATTCACCCCTCCACTTT.

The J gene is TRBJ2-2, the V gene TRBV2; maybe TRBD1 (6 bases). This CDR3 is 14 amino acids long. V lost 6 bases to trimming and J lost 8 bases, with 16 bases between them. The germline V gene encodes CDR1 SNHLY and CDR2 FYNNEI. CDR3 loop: CASRDRVLMGELFF. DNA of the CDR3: TGTGCCAGCAGGGACAGAGTGCTTATGGGGGAGCTGTTTTTT.

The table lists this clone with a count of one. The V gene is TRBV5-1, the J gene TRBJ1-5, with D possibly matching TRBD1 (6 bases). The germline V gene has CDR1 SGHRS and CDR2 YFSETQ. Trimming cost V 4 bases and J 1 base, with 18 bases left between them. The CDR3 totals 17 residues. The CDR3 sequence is CASSQTPMGQSNQPQHF. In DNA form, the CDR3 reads TGCGCCAGCAGCCAGACGCCGATGGGACAAAGCAATCAGCCCCAGCATTTT.

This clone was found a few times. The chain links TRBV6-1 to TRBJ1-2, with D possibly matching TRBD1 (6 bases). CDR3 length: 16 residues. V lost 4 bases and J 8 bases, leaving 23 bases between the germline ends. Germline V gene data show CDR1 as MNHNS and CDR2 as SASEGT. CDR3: CASSVRTDRLGHGYTF. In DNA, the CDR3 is TGTGCCAGCAGTGTAAGGACAGACAGGTTAGGCCACGGCTACACCTTC.

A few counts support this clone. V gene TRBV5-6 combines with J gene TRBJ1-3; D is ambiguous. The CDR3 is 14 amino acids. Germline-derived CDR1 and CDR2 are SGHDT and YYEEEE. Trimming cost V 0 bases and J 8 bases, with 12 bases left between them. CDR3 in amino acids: CASSLVGPEDTIYF. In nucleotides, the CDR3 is TGTGCCAGCAGCTTGGTAGGTCCTGAGGACACCATATATTTT.

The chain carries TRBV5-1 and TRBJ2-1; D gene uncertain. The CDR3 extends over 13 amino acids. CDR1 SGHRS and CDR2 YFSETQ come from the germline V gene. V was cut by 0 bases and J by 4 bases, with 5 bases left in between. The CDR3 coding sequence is TGCGCCAGCAGCTTGGGCGGATACAATGAGCAGTTCTTC. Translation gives CASSLGGYNEQFF.

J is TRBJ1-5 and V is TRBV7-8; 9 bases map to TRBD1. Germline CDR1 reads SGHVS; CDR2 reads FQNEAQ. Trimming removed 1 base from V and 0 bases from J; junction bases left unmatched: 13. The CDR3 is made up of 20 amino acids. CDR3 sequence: CASSLGPGQGKSSSNQPQHF. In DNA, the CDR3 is TGTGCCAGCAGCTTAGGCCCGGGACAGGGTAAATCGAGTAGCAATCAGCCCCAGCATTTT.

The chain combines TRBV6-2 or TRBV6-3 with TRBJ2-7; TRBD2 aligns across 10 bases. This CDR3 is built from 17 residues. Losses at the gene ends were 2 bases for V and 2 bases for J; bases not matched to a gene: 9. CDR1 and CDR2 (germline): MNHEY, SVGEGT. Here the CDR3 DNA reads TGTGCCAGCAGTTACGTCTCTAGCGGGAGCCCTCCCTACGAGCAGTACGTC. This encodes CASSYVSSGSPPYEQYV.

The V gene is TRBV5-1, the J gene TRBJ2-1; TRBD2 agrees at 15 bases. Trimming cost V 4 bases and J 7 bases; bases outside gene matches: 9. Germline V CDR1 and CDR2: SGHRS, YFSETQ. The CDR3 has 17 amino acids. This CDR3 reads CASSPGTSGRIVNEQFF. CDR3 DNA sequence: TGCGCCAGCAGCCCGGGGACTAGCGGGAGGATTGTGAATGAGCAGTTCTTC.

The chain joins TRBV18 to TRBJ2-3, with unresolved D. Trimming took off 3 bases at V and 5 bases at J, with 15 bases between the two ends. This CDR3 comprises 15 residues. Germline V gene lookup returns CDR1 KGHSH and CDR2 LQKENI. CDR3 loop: CASSPPSVAEDTQYF. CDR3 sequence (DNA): TGTGCCAGCTCACCTCCTTCAGTTGCCGAAGATACGCAGTATTTT.

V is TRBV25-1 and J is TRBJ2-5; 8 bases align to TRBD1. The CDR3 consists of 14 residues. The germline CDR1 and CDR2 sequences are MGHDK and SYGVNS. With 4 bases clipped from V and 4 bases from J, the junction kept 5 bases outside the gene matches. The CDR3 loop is CASSARGRRETQYF. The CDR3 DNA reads TGTGCCAGCAGTGCCAGGGGGCGCCGAGAGACCCAGTACTTC.

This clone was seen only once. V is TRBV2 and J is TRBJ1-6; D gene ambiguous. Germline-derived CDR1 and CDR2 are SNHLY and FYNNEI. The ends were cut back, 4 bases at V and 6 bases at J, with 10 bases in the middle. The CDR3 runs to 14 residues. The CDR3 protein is CASSAPPSNSPLHF. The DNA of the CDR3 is TGTGCCAGCAGTGCCCCTCCGTCTAATTCACCCCTCCACTTT.

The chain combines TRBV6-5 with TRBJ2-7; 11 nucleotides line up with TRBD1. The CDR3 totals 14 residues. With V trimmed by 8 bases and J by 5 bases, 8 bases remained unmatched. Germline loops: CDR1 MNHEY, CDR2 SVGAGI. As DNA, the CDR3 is TGTGCCAGCCAGCCAGGGACAGGGGGTCACGAGCAGTACGTC. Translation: CASQPGTGGHEQYV.

In DNA, the CDR3 is TGCGCCAGCAGCCAAGTTTTCGCGGGCGCTGGGCCCCAGCATTTT. Translation: CASSQVFAGAGPQHF. The chain links TRBV4-1 to TRBJ1-5; D not resolved. Germline V gene data show CDR1 as MGHRA and CDR2 as YSYEKL. V gave up 1 base and J gave up 9 bases, with 16 bases separating them. CDR3 size: 15 residues.

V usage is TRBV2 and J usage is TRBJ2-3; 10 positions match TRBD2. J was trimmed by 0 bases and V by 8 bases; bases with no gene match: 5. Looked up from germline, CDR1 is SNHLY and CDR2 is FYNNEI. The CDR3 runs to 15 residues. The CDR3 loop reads CASALAGASTDTQYF. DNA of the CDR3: TGTGCCAGCGCTCTAGCGGGAGCTAGCACAGATACGCAGTATTTT.

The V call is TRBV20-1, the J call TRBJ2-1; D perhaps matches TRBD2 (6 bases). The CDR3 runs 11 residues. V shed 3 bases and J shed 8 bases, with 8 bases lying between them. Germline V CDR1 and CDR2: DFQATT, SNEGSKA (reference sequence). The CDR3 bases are TGCAGTGCTAGGCGCGGGGATGAGCAGTTCTTC. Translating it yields CSARRGDEQFF.

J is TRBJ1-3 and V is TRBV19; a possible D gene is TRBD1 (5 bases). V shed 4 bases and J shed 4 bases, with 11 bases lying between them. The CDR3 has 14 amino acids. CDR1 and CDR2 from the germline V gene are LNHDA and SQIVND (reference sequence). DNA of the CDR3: TGTGCCAGTAGTACTCAGGGTAGCGGAAACACCATATATTTT. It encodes CASSTQGSGNTIYF.

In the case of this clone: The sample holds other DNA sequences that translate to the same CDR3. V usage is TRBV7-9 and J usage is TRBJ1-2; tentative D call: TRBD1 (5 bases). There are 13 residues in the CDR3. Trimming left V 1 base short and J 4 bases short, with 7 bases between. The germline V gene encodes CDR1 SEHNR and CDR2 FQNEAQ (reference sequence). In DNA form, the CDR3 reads TGTGCCAGCAGCTTAGGCCAGGGCTATGGCTACACCTTC. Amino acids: CASSLGQGYGYTF.

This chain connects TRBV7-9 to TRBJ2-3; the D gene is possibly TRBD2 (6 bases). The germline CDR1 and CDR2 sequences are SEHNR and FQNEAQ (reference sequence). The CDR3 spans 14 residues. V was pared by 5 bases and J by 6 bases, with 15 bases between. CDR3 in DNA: TGTGCCAGCAGCGTCGGGACTCCCTCCGATACGCAGTATTTT. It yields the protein CASSVGTPSDTQYF.

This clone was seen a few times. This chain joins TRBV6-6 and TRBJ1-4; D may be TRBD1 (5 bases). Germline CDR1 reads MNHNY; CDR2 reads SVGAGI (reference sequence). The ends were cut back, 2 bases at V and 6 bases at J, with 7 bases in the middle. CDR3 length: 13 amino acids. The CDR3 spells CASSYRGDEKLFF. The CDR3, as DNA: TGTGCCAGCAGTTACCGGGGGGATGAAAAACTGTTTTTT.

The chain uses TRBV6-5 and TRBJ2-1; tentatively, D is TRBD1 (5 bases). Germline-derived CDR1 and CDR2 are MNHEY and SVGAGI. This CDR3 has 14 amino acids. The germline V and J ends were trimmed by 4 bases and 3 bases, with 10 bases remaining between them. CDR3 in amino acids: CASSLTARYNEQFF. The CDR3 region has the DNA TGTGCCAGCAGTTTGACAGCGCGCTACAATGAGCAGTTCTTC.

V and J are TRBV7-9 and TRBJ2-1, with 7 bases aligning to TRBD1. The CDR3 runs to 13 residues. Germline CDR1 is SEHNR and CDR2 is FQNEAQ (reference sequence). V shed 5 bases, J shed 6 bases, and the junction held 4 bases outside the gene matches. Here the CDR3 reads CASSIQGPNEQFF. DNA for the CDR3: TGTGCCAGCAGCATACAGGGGCCCAATGAGCAGTTCTTC.

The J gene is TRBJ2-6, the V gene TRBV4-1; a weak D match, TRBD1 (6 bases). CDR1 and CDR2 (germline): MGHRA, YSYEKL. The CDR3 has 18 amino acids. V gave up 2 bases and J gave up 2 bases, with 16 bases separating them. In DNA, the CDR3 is TGCGCCAGCAGCCAACCGCGGACAGACTATACTGGGGCCAACGTCCTGACTTTC. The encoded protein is CASSQPRTDYTGANVLTF.

The chain's CDR3 is CASSLEGQGPYEQYV. CDR3 nucleotide sequence: TGTGCCAGCAGCTTAGAGGGACAGGGGCCCTACGAGCAGTACGTC. The chain couples TRBV7-8 to TRBJ2-7; 10 bases fit TRBD1. Germline V gene lookup returns CDR1 SGHVS and CDR2 FQNEAQ. This CDR3 is built from 15 residues. V lost 1 base to trimming and J lost 2 bases; unmatched junction nucleotides: 2.

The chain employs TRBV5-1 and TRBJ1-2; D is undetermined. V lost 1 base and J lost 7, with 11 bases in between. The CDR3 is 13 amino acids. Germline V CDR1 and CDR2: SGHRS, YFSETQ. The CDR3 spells CASSLSRSGGYTF. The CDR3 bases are TGCGCCAGCAGCTTGTCGAGGAGCGGTGGCTACACCTTC. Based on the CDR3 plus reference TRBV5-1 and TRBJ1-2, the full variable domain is KAGVTQTPRYLIKTRGQQVTLSCSPISGHRSVSWYQQTPGQGLQFLFEYFSETQRNKGNFPGRFSGRQFSNSRSEMNVSTLELGDSALYLCASSLSRSGGYTFGSGTRLTVV.

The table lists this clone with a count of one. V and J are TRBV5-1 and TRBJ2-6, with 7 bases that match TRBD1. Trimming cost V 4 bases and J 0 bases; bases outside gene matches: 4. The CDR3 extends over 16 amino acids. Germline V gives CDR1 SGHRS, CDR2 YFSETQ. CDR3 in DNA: TGCGCCAGCAGCCCCGGGACAGTCTCTGGGGCCAACGTCCTGACTTTC. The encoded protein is CASSPGTVSGANVLTF.

This chain's CDR3 is CASSTYLAGAKNEQFF. CDR3 in DNA: TGTGCCAGCAGTACCTATCTAGCGGGGGCCAAAAATGAGCAGTTCTTC. This chain uses TRBV27 with TRBJ2-1; 10 nucleotides line up with TRBD2. This CDR3 comprises 16 residues. The V gene end was trimmed by 5 bases and the J gene end by 7 bases; junction bases not matched to a gene: 11. Germline CDR1 and CDR2: MNHEY and SMNVEV (reference sequence).

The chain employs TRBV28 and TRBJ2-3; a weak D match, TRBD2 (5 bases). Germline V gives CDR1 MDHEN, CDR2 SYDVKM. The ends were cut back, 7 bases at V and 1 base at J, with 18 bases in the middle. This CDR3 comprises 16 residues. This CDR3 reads CASKGRRAGGTDTQYF. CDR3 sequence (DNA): TGTGCCAGCAAAGGAAGAAGGGCCGGGGGCACAGATACGCAGTATTTT. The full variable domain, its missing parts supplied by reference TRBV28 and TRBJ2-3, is DVKVTQSSRYLVKRTGEKVFLECVQDMDHENMFWYRQDPGLGLRLIYFSYDVKMKEKGDIPEGYSVSREKKERFSLILESASTNQTSMYLCASKGRRAGGTDTQYFGPGTRLTVL.